The 23 T cell receptor beta chains given below trace back to one sample, sequenced in a study of blood T cell repertoires in COVID-19. TCRdb keeps only in-frame clones here, not all; method: immunoSEQ multiplex PCR. The sample holds about 220,000 clones, 85% to 90% seen once. Sequences were obtained from PBMCs or T cells enriched from blood (not recorded which). The receptors derive from a woman aged 18-29 years in a cohort exposed to, infected with or recovered from COVID-19 (not recorded which).

The CDR3 region is CASSSGTGEYGYTF. CDR3 coding DNA: TGTGCCAGCAGTTCCGGGACAGGGGAGTATGGCTACACCTTC. This chain uses TRBV27 with TRBJ1-2; 10 bases fit TRBD1. The V segment lost 4 bases and the J segment 5 bases; nucleotides outside the gene matches: 4. CDR1 and CDR2 from the germline V gene are MNHEY and SMNVEV (reference sequence). This CDR3 region has 14 residues.

This chain joins TRBV11-3 and TRBJ2-1, with 7 bases identical to TRBD1. This CDR3 comprises 14 residues. Germline V gives CDR1 SGHNT, CDR2 YENEEA. Germline trimming cut 5 bases from V and 7 bases from J; bases unmatched to any gene: 8. The CDR3 nucleotides read TGTGCCAGCAGCCTGACGGGACAGCGAAATGAGCAGTTCTTC. Translated: CASSLTGQRNEQFF. The full variable domain, with the rest looked up from reference TRBV11-3 and TRBJ2-1, is EAGVVQSPRYKIIEKKQPVAFWCNPISGHNTLYWYLQNLGQGPELLIRYENEEAVDDSQLPKDRFSAERLKGVDSTLKIQPAELGDSAVYLCASSLTGQRNEQFFGPGTRLTVL.

CDR3 DNA sequence: TGTGCCAGCAGCCTCCCCCGACTAGCGGGAGTGGCGAACGAGCAGTACTTC. It yields the protein CASSLPRLAGVANEQYF. The chain carries TRBV27 and TRBJ2-7, with TRBD2 matching 12 bases. The CDR3 sequence is 17 residues long. Germline V lookup: CDR1 MNHEY, CDR2 SMNVEV (reference sequence). V lost 6 bases to trimming and J lost 5 bases; unmatched junction nucleotides: 14.

This rearrangement joins TRBV19 to TRBJ1-4, with D perhaps matching TRBD1 (6 bases). The CDR3 has 12 residues. The V gene lost 6 bases and the J gene lost 6 bases, with 8 bases spanning the gap. Germline V gene lookup returns CDR1 LNHDA and CDR2 SQIVND (reference sequence). CDR3 residues: CASRGGDEKLFF. The CDR3, as DNA: TGTGCCAGTAGAGGGGGGGATGAAAAACTGTTTTTT.

The chain couples TRBV12-3 or TRBV12-4 to TRBJ1-2, with a tentative D call TRBD1 (6 bases). The CDR3 sequence is 13 residues long. V lost 6 bases, J lost 6 bases, and 14 bases lay in between. Written as DNA, the CDR3 is TGTGCCAGCAGCCCGACAGGTGTGGATGGCTACACCTTC. It translates to CASSPTGVDGYTF.

The J gene is TRBJ2-2, the V gene TRBV11-3; 8 nucleotides align to TRBD1. The germline CDR1 and CDR2 sequences are SGHNT and YENEEA. After removal of 6 bases from V and 3 bases from J, the junction contained 6 bases not matched to a gene. The CDR3 extends over 15 amino acids. CDR3 loop: CASSPTGADTGELFF. In DNA, the CDR3 is TGTGCCAGCAGTCCGACAGGGGCAGACACCGGGGAGCTGTTTTTT.

This sequence joins TRBV7-8 and TRBJ1-5, with D possibly matching TRBD1 (5 bases). This CDR3 is 15 amino acids long. Germline CDR1 SGHVS, CDR2 FQNEAQ. Trimming shortened V by 5 bases and J by 2 bases, and 13 bases separated the two germline ends. CDR3 bases: TGTGCCAGCAGCGCCAGGGAATGGCGCAATCAGCCCCAGCATTTT. Encoded protein: CASSAREWRNQPQHF. The full variable domain, completed using reference TRBV7-8 and TRBJ1-5, is GAGVSQSPRYKVAKRGQDVALRCDPISGHVSLFWYQQALGQGPEFLTYFQNEAQLDKSGLPSDRFFAERPEGSVSTLKIQRTQQEDSAVYLCASSAREWRNQPQHFGDGTRLSIL.

The CDR3 region is CASSLELKETQYF. In DNA form, the CDR3 reads TGTGCCAGCAGCTTAGAACTGAAAGAGACCCAGTACTTC. The chain is built from TRBV5-6 and TRBJ2-5, with no clear D. The CDR3 runs 13 residues. CDR1 SGHDT and CDR2 YYEEEE come from the germline V gene. V was shortened by 2 bases and J by 3 bases, with 8 bases between the two germline ends.

This chain connects TRBV28 to TRBJ1-3, with TRBD1 as a possible D gene (5 bases). The germline gives CDR1 MDHEN, CDR2 SYDVKM. V was clipped by 7 bases and J by 2 bases, with 9 bases between them. There are 13 residues in the CDR3. In nucleotides, the CDR3 is TGTGCCAGCACTGTAGGGGCTGGAAACACCATATATTTT. Translated, it gives CASTVGAGNTIYF.

This chain connects TRBV29-1 to TRBJ2-7, with TRBD2 matching over 8 bases. This CDR3 comprises 13 residues. The germline gives CDR1 SQVTM, CDR2 ANQGSEA. V shed 7 bases and J 4 bases; nucleotides not matched to a gene: 9. In DNA form, the CDR3 reads TGCAGCGCCGGAGCGGGGGCGAGGTACGAGCAGTACTTC. Its translation is CSAGAGARYEQYF.

This chain joins TRBV9 and TRBJ1-4, with D possibly matching TRBD1 (5 bases). The length of the CDR3 is 15 residues. The germline V gene has CDR1 SGDLS and CDR2 YYNGEE. V was shortened by 0 bases and J by 7 bases, with 13 bases between the two germline ends. The CDR3 DNA sequence: TGTGCCAGCAGCGTAGCGGGGGTGGAGGGTGAAAAACTGTTTTTT. Its translation: CASSVAGVEGEKLFF.

The V gene is TRBV4-1, the J gene TRBJ1-2; 7 bases map to TRBD1. With 2 bases clipped from V and 10 bases from J, the junction kept 13 bases outside the gene matches. Germline lookup yields CDR1 MGHRA and CDR2 YSYEKL. The CDR3 spans 15 residues. CDR3 DNA: TGCGCCAGCAGCCAACAGCCCGGGACAGTAGGGGACTACACCTTC. Protein sequence: CASSQQPGTVGDYTF.

The genes are TRBV19 and TRBJ1-4, with 10 bases lining up with TRBD1. The CDR3 is 18 residues long. The ends lost 5 bases at V and 0 bases at J; junction bases unmatched: 9. The germline gives CDR1 LNHDA, CDR2 SQIVND (reference sequence). The CDR3 DNA follows: TGTGCCAGTAGTCCCGGGACAGGGGCTTTTGCAACTAATGAAAAACTGTTTTTT. Amino acid sequence: CASSPGTGAFATNEKLFF. Filled out from reference TRBV19 and TRBJ1-4, the complete variable domain reads DGGITQSPKYLFRKEGQNVTLSCEQNLNHDAMYWYRQDPGQGLRLIYYSQIVNDFQKGDIAEGYSVSREKKESFPLTVTSAQKNPTAFYLCASSPGTGAFATNEKLFFGSGTQLSVL.

The chain uses TRBV7-9 and TRBJ1-1; the D is unclear. The germline V gene has CDR1 SEHNR and CDR2 FQNEAQ (reference sequence). The V end lost 5 bases, the J end lost 6 bases, and 13 bases lay between the germline ends. The CDR3 spans 13 residues. For the CDR3, the DNA is TGTGCCAGCAGCCCCCGTTCAGGCGCTGAAGCTTTCTTT. It yields the protein CASSPRSGAEAFF. The entire variable domain, with the rest obtained from reference TRBV7-9 and TRBJ1-1, is as follows: DTGVSQNPRHKITKRGQNVTFRCDPISEHNRLYWYRQTLGQGPEFLTYFQNEAQLEKSRLLSDRFSAERPKGSFSTLEIQRTEQGDSAMYLCASSPRSGAEAFFGQGTRLTVV.

The chain uses TRBV25-1 and TRBJ1-1; D possibly corresponds to TRBD1 (5 bases). The V end lost 4 bases, the J end lost 2 bases, and 8 bases lay between the germline ends. The CDR3 loop spans 13 amino acids. Per germline, CDR1 MGHDK and CDR2 SYGVNS. This CDR3 is CASSATANTEAFF. CDR3 DNA sequence: TGTGCCAGCAGTGCGACAGCAAACACTGAAGCTTTCTTT. Combining the CDR3 with reference TRBV25-1 and TRBJ1-1 gives the whole variable domain EADIYQTPRYLVIGTGKKITLECSQTMGHDKMYWYQQDPGMELHLIHYSYGVNSTEKGDLSSESTVSRIRTEHFPLTLESARPSHTSQYLCASSATANTEAFFGQGTRLTVV.

The rearrangement uses TRBV7-2 and TRBJ1-5; maybe TRBD1 (5 bases). Looked up from germline, CDR1 is SGHTA and CDR2 is FQGNSA. V was trimmed by 1 base and J by 7 bases, leaving 17 bases between them. CDR3 length equals 16 residues. CDR3 in DNA: TGTGCCAGCAGCTTAGGGGGGGAAGGGGCGCGACAGCCCCAGCATTTT. It is translated as CASSLGGEGARQPQHF.

This clone came up once. This rearrangement joins TRBV11-3 to TRBJ2-2; D is unclear. This CDR3 is 11 amino acids long. CDR1 and CDR2 (germline): SGHNT, YENEEA. Trimming cost V 1 base and J 8 bases, with 2 bases left between them. Here the CDR3 reads CASSLAGELFF. The CDR3 nucleotides read TGTGCCAGCAGCTTAGCTGGGGAGCTGTTTTTT.

This chain uses TRBV7-2 with TRBJ1-1; the match to TRBD1 covers 9 bases. Looked up from germline, CDR1 is SGHTA and CDR2 is FQGNSA. There are 13 residues in the CDR3. V shed 5 bases and J 9 bases; nucleotides not matched to a gene: 7. The CDR3 nucleotides read TGTGCCAGCAGCCTCCGGGACAGGGATAAAGCTTTCTTT. Its translation: CASSLRDRDKAFF.

The rearrangement links TRBV7-9 to TRBJ1-1; D call uncertain. The V and J ends lost 1 base and 4 bases respectively, with 4 bases between them. The CDR3 covers 12 residues. The germline CDR1 and CDR2 sequences are SEHNR and FQNEAQ (reference sequence). The CDR3 here is CASSLGLTEAFF. The CDR3 DNA is TGTGCCAGCAGCTTAGGGCTCACTGAAGCTTTCTTT.

The chain uses TRBV12-5 and TRBJ1-3; 7 bases match TRBD1. CDR1 LGHNT and CDR2 FRNRAP come from the germline V gene. The CDR3 sequence is 13 residues long. Trimming removed 5 bases from V and 2 bases from J; junction bases left unmatched: 0. The CDR3 reads CASGGTAGNTIYF. The CDR3, as DNA: TGTGCTAGTGGTGGGACAGCTGGAAACACCATATATTTT.

This chain links TRBV5-1 with TRBJ2-5, with 8 bases lining up with TRBD1. Germline values: CDR1 SGHRS, CDR2 YFSETQ. CDR3 length: 15 amino acids. Trimming cost V 4 bases and J 2 bases; bases outside gene matches: 7. This CDR3 is CASSPFRQGQETQYF. CDR3 DNA sequence: TGCGCCAGCAGCCCCTTTCGACAGGGGCAAGAGACCCAGTACTTC.

V is TRBV19 and J is TRBJ1-4; 9 bases match TRBD1. The CDR3 spans 18 residues. Germline CDR1 and CDR2: LNHDA and SQIVND (reference sequence). V lost 10 bases and J lost 0; bases outside the gene matches: 15. CDR3 nucleotides: TGTGCCACCCAGGACAGGGGAAGATTTAAGGCAACTAATGAAAAACTGTTTTTT. Translated, it gives CATQDRGRFKATNEKLFF.

This clone is a singleton in its sample. This chain uses TRBV18 with TRBJ2-2; TRBD1 matches 9 bases. In germline, CDR1 is KGHSH, CDR2 LQKENI. There are 15 residues in the CDR3. V was pared by 4 bases and J by 1 base, with 1 base of the junction left unmatched. The DNA of the CDR3 is TGTGCCAGCTCACGGGGACAGGGGAACACCGGGGAGCTGTTTTTT. Encoded protein: CASSRGQGNTGELFF.